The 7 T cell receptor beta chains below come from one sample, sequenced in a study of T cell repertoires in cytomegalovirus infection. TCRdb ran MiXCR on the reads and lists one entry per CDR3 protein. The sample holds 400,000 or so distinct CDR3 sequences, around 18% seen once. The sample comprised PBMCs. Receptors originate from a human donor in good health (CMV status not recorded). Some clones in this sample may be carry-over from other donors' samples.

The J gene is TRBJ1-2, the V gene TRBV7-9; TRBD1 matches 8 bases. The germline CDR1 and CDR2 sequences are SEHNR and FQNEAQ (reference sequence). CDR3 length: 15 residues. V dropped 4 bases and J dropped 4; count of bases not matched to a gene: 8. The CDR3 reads CASSSSGGAGYGYTF. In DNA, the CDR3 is TGTGCCAGCAGCTCCTCAGGGGGCGCAGGCTATGGCTACACCTTC.

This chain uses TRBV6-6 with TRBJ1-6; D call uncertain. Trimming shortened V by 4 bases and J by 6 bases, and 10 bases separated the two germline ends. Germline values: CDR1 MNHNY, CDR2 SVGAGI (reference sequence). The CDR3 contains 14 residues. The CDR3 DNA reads TGTGCCAGCAGTTCCAACAGTGTTAATTCACCCCTCCACTTT. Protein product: CASSSNSVNSPLHF.

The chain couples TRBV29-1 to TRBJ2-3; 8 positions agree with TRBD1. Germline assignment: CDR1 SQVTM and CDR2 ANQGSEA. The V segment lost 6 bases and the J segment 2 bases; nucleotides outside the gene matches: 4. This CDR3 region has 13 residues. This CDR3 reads CSVLTGDTDTQYF. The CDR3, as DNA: TGCAGCGTCTTGACAGGGGACACAGATACGCAGTATTTT.

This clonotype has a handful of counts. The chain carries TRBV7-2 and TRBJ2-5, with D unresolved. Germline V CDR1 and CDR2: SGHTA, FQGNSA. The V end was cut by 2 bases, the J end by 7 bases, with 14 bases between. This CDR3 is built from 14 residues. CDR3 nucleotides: TGTGCCAGCAGCTTACAGGTACAGCGAGTGACCCAGTACTTC. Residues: CASSLQVQRVTQYF.

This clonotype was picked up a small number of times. For the CDR3, the DNA is TGTGCCAGCAGTTTATGGTCAGGGGTAAACACCATATATTTT. Protein product: CASSLWSGVNTIYF. The genes are TRBV12-3 or TRBV12-4 and TRBJ1-3; TRBD1 might be the D (6 bases). CDR3 length: 14 residues. V lost 2 bases and J lost 6, with 11 bases in between.

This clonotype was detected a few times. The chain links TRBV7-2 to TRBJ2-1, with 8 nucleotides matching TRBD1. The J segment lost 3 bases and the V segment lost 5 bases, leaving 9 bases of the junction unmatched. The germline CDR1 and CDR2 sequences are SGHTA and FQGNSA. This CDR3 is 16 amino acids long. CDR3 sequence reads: CASSRTGQGFYNEQFF. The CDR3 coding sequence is TGTGCCAGCAGCCGGACAGGACAGGGATTCTACAATGAGCAGTTCTTC.

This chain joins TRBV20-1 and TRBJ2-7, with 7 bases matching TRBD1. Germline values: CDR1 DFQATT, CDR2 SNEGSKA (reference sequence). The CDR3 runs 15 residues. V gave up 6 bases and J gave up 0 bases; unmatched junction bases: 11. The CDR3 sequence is CSANPRDSSSYEQYF. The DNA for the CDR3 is TGCAGTGCGAACCCCCGGGACAGCAGCTCCTACGAGCAGTACTTC.